This T cell receptor (beta chain) is from a study of T cell repertoires in cytomegalovirus infection. Across the study: The study used recently identified HLA-C-restricted and well-studied HLA-B-restricted CMV epitopes. Matching HLA type, along with CMV infection, was indicated by public TCR beta signatures.

This clonotype was seen a handful of times. Antigen: not known. Whole-study findings and limits: In two of eight donors, the top clonotype was HLA-C-restricted CMV-specific.

Germline loops: CDR1 LNHDA, CDR2 SQIVND (reference sequence). This CDR3 has 15 amino acids. The junction had 6 bases not matched to a gene; V was cut back by 6 bases and J by 0 bases. TCRdb ran MiXCR on the reads and lists one entry per CDR3 protein. The sample lists approximately 50,000 distinct CDR3 sequences; roughly 20% were seen once. The rearrangement uses TRBV19 and TRBJ2-7; 9 bases match TRBD1. The sequenced sample was CD8+ T cells from cultured PBMCs, obtained from culture after CMV antigen stimulation. The sequence derives from a human donor in good health (CMV status not recorded). Some clones in this sample may be carry-over from other donors' samples. The CDR3 region is CASRPRDRDSYEQYF. CDR3 DNA sequence: TGTGCCAGTAGACCCCGGGACAGGGACTCCTACGAGCAGTACTTC.